Following are 23 T cell receptor beta chains from one sample sequenced in a study of CD8+ T cells in alopecia areata. Sequencing relied on a cDNA template that was reverse transcribed from extracted RNA. Measured with immunoSEQ multiplex PCR; TCRdb has only the in-frame clones, and not every one. The data hold some 130,000 clones, with about 59% observed a single time. Documented treatment: oral pan-JAK inhibitor, 5-10 mg twice daily. The input for sequencing was CD8+ T cells sorted from blood, taken at week 4, from a patient treated with tofacitinib. Receptors were obtained from a human donor with alopecia areata.

The chain links TRBV27 to TRBJ1-1; D is unresolved. The V gene lost 5 bases and the J gene lost 3 bases, with 13 bases spanning the gap. CDR1 is MNHEY, CDR2 SMNVEV, per germline (reference sequence). There are 14 residues in the CDR3. CDR3 nucleotides: TGTGCCAGCAGTCCCTCCTCCGGCGACACTGAAGCTTTCTTT. Amino acids: CASSPSSGDTEAFF.

The chain uses TRBV13 and TRBJ1-1; perhaps TRBD1 as D (6 bases). The CDR3 length is 14 residues. V was pared by 4 bases and J by 3 bases, with 12 bases between. Germline CDR1 reads PRHDT; CDR2 reads FYEKMQ (reference sequence). The CDR3 nucleotides are TGTGCCAGCAGCTCCACAGGGTTGGACACTGAAGCTTTCTTT. Its translation is CASSSTGLDTEAFF.

The chain joins TRBV29-1 to TRBJ1-5; maybe TRBD1 (5 bases). V dropped 5 bases and J dropped 10 bases, with 15 bases sitting between them. Germline V CDR1 and CDR2: SQVTM, ANQGSEA. This CDR3 has 12 amino acids. Here the CDR3 reads CSVQGQGGPQHF. The CDR3 coding sequence is TGCAGCGTTCAAGGCCAGGGAGGTCCCCAGCATTTT.

This clone appeared a few times. The chain is built from TRBV4-3 and TRBJ2-1, with a weak D call TRBD2 (6 bases). Germline V gene sequence: CDR1 LGHNA, CDR2 YSLEER. V was shortened by 0 bases and J by 4 bases, with 22 bases between the two germline ends. CDR3 length: 19 amino acids. The CDR3 loop is CASSQDRGTSRWEYNEQFF. The CDR3 DNA sequence: TGCGCCAGCAGCCAAGATAGAGGGACTTCCAGGTGGGAATACAATGAGCAGTTCTTC.

The V call is TRBV9, the J call TRBJ2-1; 8 bases agree with TRBD1. CDR3 length: 15 amino acids. Germline CDR1 SGDLS, CDR2 YYNGEE. J was trimmed by 2 bases and V by 0 bases; bases with no gene match: 1. The CDR3 DNA reads TGTGCCAGCAGCGTAGGCAGGGGGCCCTACAATGAGCAGTTCTTC. Its protein is CASSVGRGPYNEQFF.

The CDR3 loop reads CASGLMGGTDTQYF. The DNA of the CDR3 is TGTGCTAGTGGTTTGATGGGGGGCACAGATACGCAGTATTTT. The rearrangement joins TRBV12-5 to TRBJ2-3; D possibly matches TRBD1 or TRBD2 (5 bases each). V lost 2 bases and J lost 1, with 7 bases in between. The CDR3 sequence is 14 residues long. Germline V gene data show CDR1 as LGHNT and CDR2 as FRNRAP.

The J gene is TRBJ2-7, the V gene TRBV7-2; TRBD1 matches 7 bases. The CDR3 consists of 18 residues. CDR1 is SGHTA, CDR2 FQGNSA, per germline. With 3 bases clipped from V and 5 bases from J, the junction kept 19 bases outside the gene matches. The DNA for the CDR3 is TGTGCCAGCAGCTTCTTGTGGGCCGGACAGGAAGGGGATGACGAGCAGTACTTC. Amino acid sequence: CASSFLWAGQEGDDEQYF.

The rearrangement links TRBV5-6 to TRBJ1-1; D remains ambiguous. Germline V gives CDR1 SGHDT, CDR2 YYEEEE. This CDR3 region has 15 residues. V lost 3 bases, J lost 0 bases, and 12 bases lay in between. The CDR3: CASSYQTGMNTEAFF. CDR3 coding DNA: TGTGCCAGCAGCTATCAGACGGGGATGAACACTGAAGCTTTCTTT.

This clone appeared a few times. The chain joins TRBV4-3 to TRBJ1-5; perhaps TRBD1 as D (5 bases). CDR1 is LGHNA, CDR2 YSLEER, per germline. The V gene lost 1 base and the J gene lost 2 bases, with 15 bases spanning the gap. The CDR3 is 17 amino acids. CDR3 loop: CASSQVAGGEGNQPQHF. CDR3 sequence (DNA): TGCGCCAGCAGCCAAGTAGCGGGGGGGGAAGGCAATCAGCCCCAGCATTTT.

The rearrangement joins TRBV30 to TRBJ1-4, with D unresolved. CDR1 is GTSNPN and CDR2 is SVGIG in the germline V gene (reference sequence). This CDR3 comprises 12 residues. V was clipped by 6 bases and J by 6 bases, with 11 bases between them. The CDR3 coding sequence is TGTGCCTGTGACTTCGACGATGAAAAACTGTTTTTT. Its protein product is CACDFDDEKLFF.

V is TRBV15 and J is TRBJ2-6, with unresolved D. CDR1 is LNHNV, CDR2 YYDKDF, per germline (reference sequence). Trimming removed 0 bases from V and 1 base from J, with 10 bases in between. This CDR3 has 17 amino acids. DNA of the CDR3: TGTGCCACCAGCAGAGATCTAAGAACTTCTGGGGCCAACGTCCTGACTTTC. Encoded protein: CATSRDLRTSGANVLTF.

The chain links TRBV9 to TRBJ1-6; 7 positions match TRBD1. Germline lookup yields CDR1 SGDLS and CDR2 YYNGEE. The J segment lost 7 bases and the V segment lost 0 bases, leaving 1 base of the junction unmatched. The CDR3 sequence is 14 residues long. The CDR3 sequence: CASSVEQGNSPLHF. The CDR3 DNA reads TGTGCCAGCAGCGTAGAACAGGGGAATTCACCCCTCCACTTT.

In its sample, this clone was seen once. In DNA, the CDR3 is TGTGCCAGCAGTGAAGGGACAGCTACCTACGAGCAGTACTTC. This gives the protein CASSEGTATYEQYF. V usage is TRBV2 and J usage is TRBJ2-7, with a possible D match to TRBD1 (6 bases). Per the germline V gene, CDR1 is SNHLY and CDR2 is FYNNEI. The CDR3 is made up of 14 amino acids. V dropped 1 base and J dropped 2 bases, with 9 bases sitting between them.

The rearrangement links TRBV30 to TRBJ1-2; 10 bases align to TRBD1. CDR3 length equals 13 residues. J was trimmed by 2 bases and V by 5 bases; bases with no gene match: 2. Germline-derived CDR1 and CDR2 are GTSNPN and SVGIG (reference sequence). CDR3 nucleotide sequence: TGTGCCTGGCTGGACAGGGGGAACTATGGCTACACCTTC. Translated: CAWLDRGNYGYTF.

The V call is TRBV25-1, the J call TRBJ1-4; D gene uncertain. Germline-derived CDR1 and CDR2 are MGHDK and SYGVNS. The V and J ends lost 3 bases and 3 bases respectively, with 11 bases between them. The CDR3 totals 15 residues. CDR3 protein: CASSEITLANEKLFF. The CDR3 region has the DNA TGTGCCAGCAGTGAGATAACCCTGGCTAATGAAAAACTGTTTTTT.

The chain is built from TRBV2 and TRBJ1-6; perhaps TRBD1 as D (6 bases). The germline gives CDR1 SNHLY, CDR2 FYNNEI. Between the trimmed V and J ends, which lost 7 bases and 7 bases, there was a span of 14 bases. The CDR3 is 14 amino acids. The CDR3 region is CASTPGHLNSPLHF. The DNA for the CDR3 is TGTGCCAGCACCCCGGGACATTTGAATTCACCCCTCCACTTT.

The CDR3 DNA is TGTGCCAGCAGCCAAGCCCCAGCGGGGGGTCCAGATACGCAGTATTTT. Its protein product is CASSQAPAGGPDTQYF. The V gene is TRBV4-2, the J gene TRBJ2-3; the match to TRBD2 covers 9 bases. This CDR3 contains 16 residues. The V gene end was trimmed by 1 base and the J gene end by 4 bases; junction bases not matched to a gene: 6. Germline V gene data show CDR1 as LGHNA and CDR2 as YNFKEQ.

This chain connects TRBV7-9 to TRBJ2-7; possible D gene TRBD2, 6 bases. V lost 5 bases, J lost 3 bases, and 8 bases lay in between. Germline V lookup: CDR1 SEHNR, CDR2 FQNEAQ (reference sequence). The CDR3 has 12 residues. CDR3 sequence (DNA): TGTGCCAGCAGCCGGGGACTCTACGAGCAGTACTTC. Its protein product is CASSRGLYEQYF.

The chain employs TRBV9 and TRBJ2-7; tentatively, D is TRBD2 (7 bases). Germline CDR1 and CDR2: SGDLS and YYNGEE. This CDR3 spans 13 amino acids. Trimming took 0 bases from V and 7 from J, leaving 11 bases between them. The CDR3 DNA sequence: TGTGCCAGCAGCGTAGCTAGGGGGGGAGAGCAGTACTTC. Protein sequence: CASSVARGGEQYF. Full variable domain (remainder filled in from reference TRBV9 and TRBJ2-7): DSGVTQTPKHLITATGQRVTLRCSPRSGDLSVYWYQQSLDQGLQFLIQYYNGEERAKGNILERFSAQQFPDLHSELNLSSLELGDSALYFCASSVARGGEQYFGPGTRLTVT.

Details on this clone: Distinct nucleotide sequences in the sample also encode this CDR3. The rearrangement joins TRBV13 to TRBJ2-3, with D tentatively TRBD2 (6 bases). This CDR3 is 14 amino acids long. V lost 0 bases to trimming and J lost 6 bases, with 10 bases between them. Germline values: CDR1 PRHDT, CDR2 FYEKMQ (reference sequence). Here the CDR3 reads CASSLGRGTDTQYF. CDR3 in DNA: TGTGCCAGCAGCTTAGGACGGGGGACGGATACGCAGTATTTT. Using reference TRBV13 and TRBJ2-3 for the parts outside the CDR3, the full variable domain is AAGVIQSPRHLIKEKRETATLKCYPIPRHDTVYWYQQGPGQDPQFLISFYEKMQSDKGSIPDRFSAQQFSDYHSELNMSSLELGDSALYFCASSLGRGTDTQYFGPGTRLTVL.

This clone was seen more than once but under ten times. This chain joins TRBV19 and TRBJ1-1; D is uncertain. Germline CDR1 is LNHDA and CDR2 is SQIVND (reference sequence). The V and J ends lost 4 bases and 0 bases respectively, with 6 bases between them. This CDR3 comprises 13 residues. This chain's CDR3 is CASSTTMNTEAFF. Written as DNA, the CDR3 is TGTGCCAGTAGTACTACGATGAACACTGAAGCTTTCTTT.

The rearrangement joins TRBV9 to TRBJ2-3, with D tentatively TRBD1 (5 bases). Deletions cut 0 bases from V and 4 bases from J, with 9 bases between. Germline CDR1 and CDR2: SGDLS and YYNGEE. The CDR3 runs 14 residues. CDR3 protein: CASSVVGAADTQYF. CDR3 in DNA: TGTGCCAGCAGCGTAGTAGGGGCTGCAGATACGCAGTATTTT.

This rearrangement joins TRBV7-3 to TRBJ2-7; D uncertain. Germline-derived CDR1 and CDR2 are SGHTA and FQGTGA. Trimming shortened V by 5 bases and J by 0 bases, and 17 bases separated the two germline ends. The CDR3 totals 16 residues. This CDR3 reads CASSHDGRIPSYEQYF. The CDR3, as DNA: TGTGCCAGCAGCCACGACGGAAGGATTCCCTCCTACGAGCAGTACTTC.